Presented here are 29 T cell receptor beta chains from one specimen sequenced in a study of chemoradiotherapy in HPV16-positive cancers. This table comes from immunoSEQ multiplex PCR, and its TCRdb copy is limited to in-frame clones, with some not included. The profile shows some 13,000 clones, around 72% of them singletons. Sampling was performed from a patient who underwent chemoradiotherapy. The receptors were gathered from a human donor with HPV-associated anogenital cancer.

The chain carries TRBV9 and TRBJ1-2; no clear D. CDR1 is SGDLS and CDR2 is YYNGEE in the germline V gene. Trimming stripped 4 bases from V and 6 bases from J, with 19 bases between. This CDR3 has 15 residues. The CDR3: CASSPLGEGRNGYTF. The CDR3 nucleotides are TGTGCCAGCAGCCCGCTTGGGGAGGGTAGGAATGGCTACACCTTC. The whole variable domain, filled in from reference TRBV9 and TRBJ1-2, reads DSGVTQTPKHLITATGQRVTLRCSPRSGDLSVYWYQQSLDQGLQFLIQYYNGEERAKGNILERFSAQQFPDLHSELNLSSLELGDSALYFCASSPLGEGRNGYTFGSGTRLTVV.

The CDR3 sequence is CASSYFGTPNTEAFF. CDR3 nucleotides: TGTGCCAGCAGTTACTTTGGGACACCAAACACTGAAGCTTTCTTT. V usage is TRBV6-5 and J usage is TRBJ1-1; a weak D match, TRBD1 (6 bases). The V gene's germline CDR1 is MNHEY and CDR2 SVGAGI. The CDR3 covers 15 residues. The V gene lost 1 base and the J gene lost 2 bases, with 11 bases spanning the gap.

The sample holds a few counts of this clone. The chain joins TRBV18 to TRBJ1-3; D is possibly TRBD1 (5 bases). The V gene lost 2 bases and the J gene lost 0 bases, with 11 bases spanning the gap. The CDR3 sequence is 16 residues long. Germline-derived CDR1 and CDR2 are KGHSH and LQKENI. CDR3: CASSPAQANSGNTIYF. The DNA for the CDR3 is TGTGCCAGCTCACCAGCACAGGCAAACTCTGGAAACACCATATATTTT.

CDR3 DNA sequence: TGTGCCAGCAGCCAACCATCTACTCCCCTAGTTGCCGGGGAGCTGTTTTTT. Residues: CASSQPSTPLVAGELFF. This rearrangement joins TRBV4-2 to TRBJ2-2; D gene uncertain. CDR3 length: 17 amino acids. The V end lost 2 bases, the J end lost 6 bases, and 19 bases lay between the germline ends. Per the germline V gene, CDR1 is LGHNA and CDR2 is YNFKEQ.

V is TRBV30 and J is TRBJ1-1; maybe TRBD1 (6 bases). V lost 0 bases and J 3 bases, leaving 17 bases between the germline ends. Looked up from germline, CDR1 is GTSNPN and CDR2 is SVGIG (reference sequence). This CDR3 region has 16 residues. The CDR3 DNA reads as TGTGCCTGGAGTGTCCCGTACAGGGTGCGAGACACTGAAGCTTTCTTT. Amino acids: CAWSVPYRVRDTEAFF.

This clone appeared a few times. The CDR3 region has the DNA TGTGCCAGCAGTACCCGACAGGGTAGTGAAAAACTGTTTTTT. It translates to CASSTRQGSEKLFF. The V and J genes are TRBV28 and TRBJ1-4; the match to TRBD1 covers 7 bases. Germline V lookup: CDR1 MDHEN, CDR2 SYDVKM. CDR3 length equals 14 residues. Trimming took 5 bases from V and 7 from J; bases not matched to a gene: 7.

This rearrangement joins TRBV13 to TRBJ2-1; 10 nucleotides match TRBD2. Germline lookup yields CDR1 PRHDT and CDR2 FYEKMQ (reference sequence). The CDR3 consists of 20 residues. The V segment lost 6 bases and the J segment 3 bases; nucleotides outside the gene matches: 20. The CDR3 protein is CASSPSLPGPSSGSYNEQFF. The CDR3 DNA is TGTGCCAGCAGTCCATCCCTTCCGGGACCCTCTAGCGGGAGCTACAATGAGCAGTTCTTC.

The gene calls are TRBV7-2 and TRBJ2-2; D perhaps matches TRBD2 (6 bases). The CDR3 consists of 13 residues. Trimming shortened V by 6 bases and J by 7 bases, and 12 bases separated the two germline ends. Germline CDR1 reads SGHTA; CDR2 reads FQGNSA. Written as DNA, the CDR3 is TGTGCCAGCAGTCGCGTGGACTACGGGGAGCTGTTTTTT. Translated, it gives CASSRVDYGELFF.

The rearrangement links TRBV5-1 to TRBJ2-2, with D unclear. The germline CDR1 and CDR2 sequences are SGHRS and YFSETQ. Trimming pared 0 bases from V and 6 bases from J, leaving 12 bases between. CDR3 size: 15 residues. The CDR3 bases are TGCGCCAGCAGCTTGGGGACGCAGTCCGCCGGGGAGCTGTTTTTT. Translating it yields CASSLGTQSAGELFF.

This clone has just one count. The chain recombines TRBV20-1 with TRBJ1-2; D is possibly TRBD1 (6 bases). The CDR3 contains 11 residues. Per the germline V gene, CDR1 is DFQATT and CDR2 is SNEGSKA (reference sequence). V was shortened by 3 bases and J by 8 bases, with 10 bases between the two germline ends. The CDR3 DNA sequence: TGCAGTGCTAGTCAGGGGTTCGGCTACACCTTC. Its translation is CSASQGFGYTF.

J is TRBJ1-1 and V is TRBV7-9, with 8 bases that match TRBD1. With 2 bases clipped from V and 4 bases from J, the junction kept 6 bases outside the gene matches. The CDR3 consists of 15 residues. Germline V gives CDR1 SEHNR, CDR2 FQNEAQ (reference sequence). CDR3 region: CASSLLRQGSTEAFF. CDR3 DNA sequence: TGTGCCAGCAGCTTATTGAGACAGGGGAGCACTGAAGCTTTCTTT. Full variable domain (missing parts from reference TRBV7-9 and TRBJ1-1): DTGVSQNPRHKITKRGQNVTFRCDPISEHNRLYWYRQTLGQGPEFLTYFQNEAQLEKSRLLSDRFSAERPKGSFSTLEIQRTEQGDSAMYLCASSLLRQGSTEAFFGQGTRLTVV.

In the case of this clone: Other DNA sequences of this sample code for an identical CDR3. The V and J genes are TRBV4-3 and TRBJ2-6; D is perhaps TRBD2 (5 bases). This CDR3 region has 16 residues. Trimming pared 0 bases from V and 0 bases from J, leaving 6 bases between. Germline V lookup: CDR1 LGHNA, CDR2 YSLEER. CDR3 bases: TGCGCCAGCAGCCAAGACCGGGGCTCTGGGGCCAACGTCCTGACTTTC. Amino acid sequence: CASSQDRGSGANVLTF.

The rearrangement uses TRBV19 and TRBJ1-1; TRBD1 aligns across 10 bases. CDR3 length: 14 amino acids. Germline CDR1 LNHDA, CDR2 SQIVND (reference sequence). The J segment lost 4 bases and the V segment lost 7 bases, leaving 6 bases of the junction unmatched. CDR3 amino acids: CASKTGGLVTEAFF. CDR3 bases: TGTGCCAGTAAGACAGGGGGCTTGGTCACTGAAGCTTTCTTT.

The gene calls are TRBV6-4 and TRBJ2-1; D is possibly TRBD2 (5 bases). Germline CDR1 is MRHNA and CDR2 is SNTAGT. CDR3 length: 16 residues. V lost 0 bases and J 6 bases, leaving 15 bases between the germline ends. For the CDR3, the DNA is TGTGCCAGCAGTGACTCGTCTAGCTCACCTAGCAATGAGCAGTTCTTC. It specifies CASSDSSSSPSNEQFF.

This clone was recorded once. The CDR3 coding sequence is TGTGCCAGCATCACGGGACCGCTAAACACTGAAGCTTTCTTT. It translates to CASITGPLNTEAFF. This chain uses TRBV28 with TRBJ1-1, with D maybe TRBD1 (5 bases). This CDR3 contains 14 residues. Germline V gene sequence: CDR1 MDHEN, CDR2 SYDVKM. V was trimmed by 7 bases and J by 2 bases, leaving 14 bases between them.

This chain's CDR3 is CASSQSTSGSTGELFF. The DNA for the CDR3 is TGCGCCAGCAGTCAATCGACTAGCGGGAGCACCGGGGAGCTGTTTTTT. The V gene is TRBV23-1, the J gene TRBJ2-2, with TRBD2 identical over 12 bases. TRBV23-1 falls under the ORF class, with uncertain function. Germline trimming cut 0 bases from V and 4 bases from J; bases unmatched to any gene: 0. This CDR3 has 16 amino acids.

The rearrangement links TRBV6-5 to TRBJ1-2; 8 positions match TRBD1. Looked up from germline, CDR1 is MNHEY and CDR2 is SVGAGI. With 1 base clipped from V and 6 bases from J, the junction kept 7 bases outside the gene matches. CDR3 length: 15 residues. The CDR3 sequence is CASSYYPTGEDGYTF. Here the CDR3 DNA reads TGTGCCAGCAGTTACTACCCGACAGGGGAGGATGGCTACACCTTC.

This chain uses TRBV29-1 with TRBJ2-5; D unclear. The CDR3 loop spans 13 amino acids. The V end was cut by 3 bases, the J end by 0 bases, with 8 bases between. Per the germline V gene, CDR1 is SQVTM and CDR2 is ANQGSEA. CDR3 in amino acids: CSVDVGNQETQYF. The CDR3 nucleotides are TGCAGCGTTGATGTCGGCAACCAAGAGACCCAGTACTTC.

The CDR3 coding sequence is TGTGCCAGCAGGGGGGGTAATAGCAATCAGCCCCAGCATTTT. As protein: CASRGGNSNQPQHF. V and J are TRBV6-1 and TRBJ1-5, with D perhaps matching TRBD1 (5 bases). The ends were cut back, 6 bases at V and 0 bases at J, with 9 bases in the middle. The V gene's germline CDR1 is MNHNS and CDR2 SASEGT. This CDR3 contains 14 residues.

This chain uses TRBV27 with TRBJ2-1, with 8 positions matching TRBD2. The germline gives CDR1 MNHEY, CDR2 SMNVEV (reference sequence). The V segment lost 10 bases and the J segment 2 bases; nucleotides outside the gene matches: 7. The CDR3 consists of 14 residues. The CDR3 here is CATHSSGPYNEQFF. In DNA, the CDR3 is TGTGCCACCCACTCTAGCGGGCCCTACAATGAGCAGTTCTTC.

The chain is built from TRBV28 and TRBJ1-2; 7 positions agree with TRBD1. This CDR3 contains 12 residues. The J segment lost 6 bases and the V segment lost 6 bases, leaving 4 bases of the junction unmatched. Germline CDR1 MDHEN, CDR2 SYDVKM. The CDR3 protein is CASREGQNGYTF. The CDR3 DNA follows: TGTGCCAGCAGAGAGGGACAGAATGGCTACACCTTC.

V gene TRBV6-5 combines with J gene TRBJ2-7; D assignment may be TRBD1 or TRBD2 (5 bases each). V shed 8 bases and J shed 1 base, with 12 bases lying between them. CDR1 and CDR2 from the germline V gene are MNHEY and SVGAGI. This CDR3 region has 13 residues. CDR3 protein: CASGRDPSYEQYF. CDR3 DNA sequence: TGTGCCAGCGGTCGGGACCCATCCTACGAGCAGTACTTC.

This clone was counted between two and nine times. The chain uses TRBV7-3 and TRBJ2-3; D call uncertain. The CDR3 is 13 amino acids. The germline gives CDR1 SGHTA, CDR2 FQGTGA. V dropped 2 bases and J dropped 4 bases, with 7 bases sitting between them. The CDR3 DNA sequence: TGTGCCAGCAGCTTAGGATTCCCAGATACGCAGTATTTT. Encoded protein: CASSLGFPDTQYF.

The DNA of the CDR3 is TGTGCCAGCGAAAAAACACGTAGGGCTTGGGAACACTCTGAAGCTTTCTTT. It yields the protein CASEKTRRAWEHSEAFF. The V and J genes are TRBV28 and TRBJ1-1; D not certain. The CDR3 is 17 amino acids. The germline V gene encodes CDR1 MDHEN and CDR2 SYDVKM. Trimming took 8 bases from V and 6 from J, leaving 28 bases between them.

This chain connects TRBV28 to TRBJ2-4; TRBD1 or TRBD2 may be the D gene (6 bases each). The V and J ends lost 5 bases and 1 base respectively, with 15 bases between them. Per the germline V gene, CDR1 is MDHEN and CDR2 is SYDVKM. The CDR3 contains 16 residues. The CDR3 DNA sequence: TGTGCCAGCAGTACCGTGGGGGGCGCCGCCAAAAACATTCAGTACTTC. Translating gives CASSTVGGAAKNIQYF. Filled out from reference TRBV28 and TRBJ2-4, the complete variable domain reads DVKVTQSSRYLVKRTGEKVFLECVQDMDHENMFWYRQDPGLGLRLIYFSYDVKMKEKGDIPEGYSVSREKKERFSLILESASTNQTSMYLCASSTVGGAAKNIQYFGAGTRLSVL.

Only a few counts were recorded for this clone. The rearrangement uses TRBV28 and TRBJ1-5, with a weak D call TRBD1 (5 bases). V lost 3 bases and J 1 base, leaving 10 bases between the germline ends. The germline gives CDR1 MDHEN, CDR2 SYDVKM. CDR3 length: 15 amino acids. CDR3 bases: TGTGCCAGCAGTTTTAGGGGTAAGAGCAATCAGCCCCAGCATTTT. Encoded protein: CASSFRGKSNQPQHF.

This rearrangement joins TRBV7-8 to TRBJ1-3; D is ambiguous. V dropped 5 bases and J dropped 0 bases, with 8 bases sitting between them. CDR1 and CDR2 (germline): SGHVS, FQNEAQ. This CDR3 has 14 amino acids. This CDR3 reads CASSGRGSGNTIYF. As DNA, the CDR3 is TGTGCCAGCAGCGGCCGGGGCTCTGGAAACACCATATATTTT. Drawing the rest from reference TRBV7-8 and TRBJ1-3, the complete variable domain is GAGVSQSPRYKVAKRGQDVALRCDPISGHVSLFWYQQALGQGPEFLTYFQNEAQLDKSGLPSDRFFAERPEGSVSTLKIQRTQQEDSAVYLCASSGRGSGNTIYFGEGSWLTVV.

This chain connects TRBV4-2 to TRBJ2-2; D unclear. V lost 1 base and J 5 bases, leaving 11 bases between the germline ends. Germline V gives CDR1 LGHNA, CDR2 YNFKEQ. The CDR3 extends over 15 amino acids. The CDR3 DNA follows: TGTGCCAGCAGCCAAGCTAGAGGCGGAACCGGGGAGCTGTTTTTT. It specifies CASSQARGGTGELFF.

The chain links TRBV11-2 to TRBJ2-7; D unresolved. Germline values: CDR1 SGHAT, CDR2 FQNNGV. The germline V and J ends were trimmed by 5 bases and 4 bases, with 9 bases remaining between them. CDR3 size: 12 residues. The CDR3 coding sequence is TGTGCCAGCAGCAAAGACGGTTACGAGCAGTACTTC. Protein product: CASSKDGYEQYF.